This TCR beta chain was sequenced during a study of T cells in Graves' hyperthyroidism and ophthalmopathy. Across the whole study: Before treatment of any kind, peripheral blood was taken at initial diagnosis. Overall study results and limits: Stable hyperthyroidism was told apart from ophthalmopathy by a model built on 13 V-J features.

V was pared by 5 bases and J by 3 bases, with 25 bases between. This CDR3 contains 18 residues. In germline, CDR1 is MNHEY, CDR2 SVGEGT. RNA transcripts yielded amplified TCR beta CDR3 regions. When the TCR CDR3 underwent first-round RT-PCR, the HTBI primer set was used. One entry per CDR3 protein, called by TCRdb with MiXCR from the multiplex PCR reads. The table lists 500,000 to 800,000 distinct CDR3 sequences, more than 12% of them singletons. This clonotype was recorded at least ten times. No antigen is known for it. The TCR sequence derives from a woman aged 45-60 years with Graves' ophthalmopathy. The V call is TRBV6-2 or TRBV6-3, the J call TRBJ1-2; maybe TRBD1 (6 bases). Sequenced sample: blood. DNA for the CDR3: TGTGCCAGCAGTATGGACCCAGCGCCGGGACAACTCCACTATGGCTACACCTTC. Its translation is CASSMDPAPGQLHYGYTF.